A single sample gave rise to the 27 T cell receptor beta chains below, sequenced in a study of glioma-infiltrating T cells. Amplification of TCR alpha and beta CDR3 regions from RNA used iRepertoire nested multiplex PCR. TCRdb recomputed calls from the multiplex PCR reads with MiXCR, one row per CDR3 protein. Of around 190,000 distinct CDR3 sequences listed, about 47% are singletons. What was sequenced was glioma tissue, nonneoplastic brain tissue, or PBMCs (not recorded which). Receptors were obtained from a human donor with low-grade glioma or glioblastoma, undergoing nonglioma brain surgery, or in good health (not recorded which).

The table lists this clonotype with many counts. The chain joins TRBV2 to TRBJ1-4, with 10 bases lining up with TRBD1. Germline CDR1 reads SNHLY; CDR2 reads FYNNEI. The CDR3 sequence is 15 residues long. The V and J ends lost 6 bases and 8 bases, in that order; junction bases with no gene match: 9. This CDR3 reads CASSDDRGREEKLFF. CDR3 DNA: TGTGCCAGCAGCGACGACAGGGGGCGCGAGGAAAAACTGTTTTTT. Variable domain in full (rest from reference TRBV2 and TRBJ1-4): EPEVTQTPSHQVTQMGQEVILRCVPISNHLYFYWYRQILGQKVEFLVSFYNNEISEKSEIFDDQFSVERPDGSNFTLKIRSTKLEDSAMYFCASSDDRGREEKLFFGSGTQLSVL.

This clonotype showed up many times. The chain recombines TRBV28 with TRBJ2-1; D is possibly TRBD2 (6 bases). CDR1 and CDR2 (germline): MDHEN, SYDVKM. This CDR3 spans 15 amino acids. Trimming shortened V by 7 bases and J by 4 bases, and 17 bases separated the two germline ends. Here the CDR3 reads CASTGGGLGYNEQFF. The CDR3 DNA is TGTGCCAGCACCGGGGGAGGCCTGGGGTACAATGAGCAGTTCTTC.

This clonotype was counted at least ten times. The chain uses TRBV2 and TRBJ2-5; D is perhaps TRBD2 (6 bases). This CDR3 spans 13 amino acids. Trimming stripped 5 bases from V and 3 bases from J, with 10 bases between. Germline CDR1 and CDR2: SNHLY and FYNNEI. The CDR3: CASSNSGKETQYF. The DNA for the CDR3 is TGTGCCAGCAGTAATAGCGGAAAAGAGACCCAGTACTTC.

This chain connects TRBV5-1 to TRBJ2-7; 7 nucleotides match TRBD1. Germline values: CDR1 SGHRS, CDR2 YFSETQ. V shed 3 bases, J shed 2 bases, and the junction held 5 bases outside the gene matches. This CDR3 is built from 14 residues. As DNA, the CDR3 is TGCGCCAGCAGCTGGGACAGTGGTCCCTACGAGCAGTACTTC. Translated, it gives CASSWDSGPYEQYF.

This clonotype was counted once. The conserved final phenylalanine or tryptophan is absent from the CDR3, which likely points to a read error. The V call is TRBV10-1, the J call TRBJ1-2, with 7 bases lining up with TRBD1. Germline assignment: CDR1 WNHNN and CDR2 SYGVQD (reference sequence). Trimming took 4 bases from V and 8 from J; bases not matched to a gene: 10. This CDR3 spans 14 amino acids. The DNA for the CDR3 is TGCGCCAGCAGTGCGGACAGGACAGTAGGCGGCTACACCTTA. This sequence encodes CASSADRTVGGYTL.

In this sample, this clonotype turned up a few times. A much bigger clone sits one base away, suggesting this may be a read error. No conserved phenylalanine or tryptophan ends this CDR3, so it is likely a read error. Here the CDR3 reads CSARGPAGYYGYTL. CDR3 sequence (DNA): TGCAGTGCTAGAGGGCCCGCAGGATACTATGGCTACACCCTC. The chain combines TRBV20-1 with TRBJ1-2; D ambiguous. The length of the CDR3 is 14 residues. Germline values: CDR1 DFQATT, CDR2 SNEGSKA (reference sequence). V lost 1 base, J lost 3 bases, and 12 bases lay in between.

Comments on this clonotype: Its ends do not fully match the called genes, so a read error is possible. The V gene is TRBV6-5, the J gene TRBJ2-5, with 10 nucleotides matching TRBD2. This CDR3 has 15 residues. CDR1 MNHEY and CDR2 SVGAGI come from the germline V gene. The CDR3 region is CASWTSGEYQETQYF. In DNA, the CDR3 is TGTGCCAGCTGGACTAGCGGAGAGTACCAGGAGACCCAGTACTTC.

J is TRBJ2-1 and V is TRBV5-1; D gene ambiguous. The CDR3 has 16 residues. Germline CDR1 SGHRS, CDR2 YFSETQ. Trimming left V 8 bases short and J 3 bases short, with 21 bases between. The CDR3 region has the DNA TGCGCCAGGCCCCCCGCACCGCACTACAACTACAATGAGCAGTTCTTC. Amino acid sequence: CARPPAPHYNYNEQFF.

The rearrangement links TRBV19 to TRBJ2-2; 7 bases map to TRBD1. Germline values: CDR1 LNHDA, CDR2 SQIVND (reference sequence). The trim removed 4 bases at V and 0 bases at J, leaving 8 bases unmatched. This CDR3 has 17 amino acids. The CDR3 DNA reads as TGTGCCAGTAGTAATCCGGGACAGCATTCGAACACCGGGGAGCTGTTTTTT. Residues: CASSNPGQHSNTGELFF.

The chain recombines TRBV27 with TRBJ1-2; no reliable D call. Germline V gene data show CDR1 as MNHEY and CDR2 as SMNVEV (reference sequence). The CDR3 is 13 residues long. CDR3 residues: CESSVDGYYGYTF. The CDR3 region has the DNA TGTGAAAGCAGTGTGGACGGATACTATGGCTACACCTTC.

V and J are TRBV19 and TRBJ2-7, with a tentative D call TRBD1 (5 bases). The CDR3 sequence is 13 residues long. Germline CDR1 reads LNHDA; CDR2 reads SQIVND (reference sequence). V dropped 6 bases and J dropped 6 bases, with 15 bases sitting between them. The CDR3 region is CASRRTRTLEQYF. DNA of the CDR3: TGTGCCAGTAGGCGGACACGTACCCTCGAGCAGTACTTC.

This chain connects TRBV2 to TRBJ2-3; 8 bases match TRBD2. The CDR3 covers 15 residues. CDR1 is SNHLY, CDR2 FYNNEI, per germline. V was clipped by 8 bases and J by 3 bases; unmatched bases: 10. DNA of the CDR3: TGTGCCAGCCGGGGAGGAAGCGGGGGAACAGATACGCAGTATTTT. This gives the protein CASRGGSGGTDTQYF.

In its sample, this clonotype was seen many times. CDR3 amino acids: CASSPFGREHEQYF. In nucleotides, the CDR3 is TGTGCCAGCAGTCCCTTCGGCAGGGAGCACGAGCAGTACTTC. The rearrangement joins TRBV27 to TRBJ2-7; possibly TRBD1 or TRBD2 for D (5 bases each). CDR3 length equals 14 residues. Germline CDR1 and CDR2: MNHEY and SMNVEV (reference sequence). Trimming shortened V by 5 bases and J by 5 bases, and 16 bases separated the two germline ends.

Details on this clonotype: Possible read error: a much larger clone is one base away. V and J are TRBV12-3 or TRBV12-4 and TRBJ1-1, with a weak D call TRBD1 (5 bases). The CDR3 covers 13 residues. In DNA form, the CDR3 reads TGTGCCAGCAGTCAGGGTTCGGGCACTAAAGCTTTCTTT. This encodes CASSQGSGTKAFF.

About this clonotype itself: One junction end does not reproduce the germline sequence, and a read error may be involved. This chain uses TRBV29-1 with TRBJ1-1; 9 bases align to TRBD1. The germline CDR1 and CDR2 sequences are SQVTM and ANQGSEA. This CDR3 has 13 amino acids. The CDR3 coding sequence is TGCAGCGTTGGAGGACAGGGGTCCACTGAAGCTCTCTTT. It yields the protein CSVGGQGSTEALF. Full variable domain (remainder filled in from reference TRBV29-1 and TRBJ1-1): SAVISQKPSRDICQRGTSLTIQCQVDSQVTMMFWYRQQPGQSLTLIATANQGSEATYESGFVIDKFPISRPNLTFSTLTVSNMSPEDSSIYLCSVGGQGSTEALFGQGTRLTVV.

The J gene is TRBJ2-3, the V gene TRBV6-1; D may be TRBD1 or TRBD2 (5 bases each). The CDR3 length is 14 residues. Trimming cost V 4 bases and J 15 bases, with 23 bases left between them. Germline loops: CDR1 MNHNS, CDR2 SASEGT. The CDR3 DNA reads as TGTGCCAGCAGTGGAAGAGGGACCCAACAGCAGTTATATTTT. Encoded protein: CASSGRGTQQQLYF.

Comment on this clonotype: This could be a read error, since a much larger clone is one nucleotide away. The V and J genes are TRBV10-3 and TRBJ2-7; possible D gene TRBD2, 6 bases. V was cut by 4 bases and J by 5 bases, with 15 bases left in between. Germline lookup yields CDR1 ENHRY and CDR2 SYGVKD. The CDR3 is made up of 14 amino acids. This CDR3 reads CAISAGLSGDEQYF. For the CDR3, the DNA is TGTGCCATCAGTGCGGGGCTATCGGGAGACGAGCAGTACTTC.

Only a few counts were recorded for this clonotype. This sequence joins TRBV30 and TRBJ1-1; possibly TRBD1 for D (5 bases). The CDR3 runs to 13 residues. The germline V gene encodes CDR1 GTSNPN and CDR2 SVGIG (reference sequence). Between the trimmed V and J ends, which lost 2 bases and 1 base, there was a span of 8 bases. This CDR3 is CAWSYGTNTEAFF. As DNA, the CDR3 is TGTGCCTGGAGTTATGGGACGAACACTGAAGCTTTCTTT.

Comments on this clonotype: A much larger clone lies one base from this, so it may be a read error. The chain uses TRBV18 and TRBJ2-1, with D uncertain. The germline gives CDR1 KGHSH, CDR2 LQKENI. The CDR3 is 15 amino acids. The DNA for the CDR3 is TGTGCCAGCTCAATAGAACGGAACTCCTACAATGAGGAGTTCTTC. Translated: CASSIERNSYNEEFF.

This clonotype was observed many times. The chain employs TRBV20-1 and TRBJ1-2, with unresolved D. The germline V gene has CDR1 DFQATT and CDR2 SNEGSKA (reference sequence). V lost 5 bases, J lost 8 bases, and 12 bases lay in between. The CDR3 has 11 amino acids. The CDR3 sequence is CSALRTRGYTF. The CDR3 coding sequence is TGCAGTGCTCTTCGGACGCGGGGCTACACCTTC.

For this clonotype: At one end the junction does not follow the germline gene, possibly because of a read error. J is TRBJ2-7 and V is TRBV2; TRBD1 matches 7 bases. This CDR3 is built from 13 residues. Germline CDR1 SNHLY, CDR2 FYNNEI. CDR3 protein: CSSSMGQYYEQYF. Here the CDR3 DNA reads TGTTCCAGCAGTATGGGACAGTACTACGAGCAGTACTTC.

Comment on this clonotype: A much larger clone sits a single nucleotide away, making a read error possible. The rearrangement joins TRBV6-9 to TRBJ2-5, with D possibly matching TRBD2 (5 bases). Germline V gene lookup returns CDR1 MNHGY and CDR2 SVAAGI. The ends were cut back, 4 bases at V and 6 bases at J, with 15 bases in the middle. This CDR3 has 14 amino acids. CDR3 region: CASSLGAVVKTQYF. For the CDR3, the DNA is TGTGCCAGCAGTTTAGGAGCGGTGGTCAAGACCCAGTACTTC.

There are many counts of this clonotype. The chain has TRBV11-2 and TRBJ1-1; D is unclear. The V end was cut by 6 bases, the J end by 1 base, with 9 bases between. Germline V gene lookup returns CDR1 SGHAT and CDR2 FQNNGV. This CDR3 contains 13 residues. Here the CDR3 DNA reads TGTGCCAGCAGTTGGGGTAGGAACACTGAAGCTTTCTTT. Amino acids: CASSWGRNTEAFF.

Written as DNA, the CDR3 is TGCAGCGTGAGGGACAGGAATCAAGAGACCCAGTACTTC. This sequence encodes CSVRDRNQETQYF. The chain links TRBV29-1 to TRBJ2-5; 8 bases align to TRBD1. The germline CDR1 and CDR2 sequences are SQVTM and ANQGSEA. J was trimmed by 2 bases and V by 6 bases; bases with no gene match: 5. The CDR3 length is 13 residues.

A note on this clonotype: This could be a read error, since a much larger clone is one nucleotide away. The chain combines TRBV24-1 with TRBJ1-5; D uncertain. The V gene lost 7 bases and the J gene lost 6 bases, with 9 bases spanning the gap. This CDR3 has 12 amino acids. Looked up from germline, CDR1 is KGHDR and CDR2 is SFDVKD. This CDR3 reads CATSSATQPQHF. The CDR3, as DNA: TGTGCCACCAGCTCAGCGACTCAGCCCCAGCATTTT.

The chain has TRBV5-1 and TRBJ1-1; TRBD1 might be the D (6 bases). Trimming shortened V by 3 bases and J by 2 bases, and 23 bases separated the two germline ends. CDR1 is SGHRS and CDR2 is YFSETQ in the germline V gene. CDR3 length: 18 residues. The CDR3 DNA sequence: TGCGCCAGCAGCTCCTGGGGCCGCGGGGGCCAGAGAAACACTGAAGCTTTCTTT. This gives the protein CASSSWGRGGQRNTEAFF.

This clonotype was counted between two and nine times. The chain recombines TRBV12-3 or TRBV12-4 with TRBJ1-5; no clear D gene. Trimming cost V 5 bases and J 3 bases, with 11 bases left between them. The CDR3 spans 14 residues. The CDR3 bases are TGTGCCAGCAGTCAGGACGTACCCAATCAGCCCCAGCATTTT. Translation gives CASSQDVPNQPQHF.